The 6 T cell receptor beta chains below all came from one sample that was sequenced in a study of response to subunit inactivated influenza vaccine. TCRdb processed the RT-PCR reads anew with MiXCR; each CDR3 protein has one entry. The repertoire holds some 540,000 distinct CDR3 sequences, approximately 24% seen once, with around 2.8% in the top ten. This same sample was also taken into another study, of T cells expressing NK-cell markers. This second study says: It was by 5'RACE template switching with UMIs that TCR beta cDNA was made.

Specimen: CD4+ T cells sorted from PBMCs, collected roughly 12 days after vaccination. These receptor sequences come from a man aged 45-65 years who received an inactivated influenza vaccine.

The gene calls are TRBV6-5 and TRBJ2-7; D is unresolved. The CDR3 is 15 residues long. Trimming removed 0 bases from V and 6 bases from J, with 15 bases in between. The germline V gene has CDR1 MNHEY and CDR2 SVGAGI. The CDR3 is CASSYSSGPAGEQYF. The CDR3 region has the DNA TGTGCCAGCAGTTACTCGAGTGGGCCAGCCGGCGAGCAGTACTTC.

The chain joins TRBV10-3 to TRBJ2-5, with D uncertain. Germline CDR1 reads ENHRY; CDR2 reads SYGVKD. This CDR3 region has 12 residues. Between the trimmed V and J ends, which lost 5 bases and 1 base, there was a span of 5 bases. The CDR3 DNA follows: TGTGCCATCAGTTCCATCCAAGAGACCCAGTACTTC. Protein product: CAISSIQETQYF.

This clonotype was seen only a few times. The CDR3 protein is CSASNRGGYNEQFF. CDR3 in DNA: TGCAGTGCTAGTAACCGCGGAGGCTACAATGAGCAGTTCTTC. The rearrangement uses TRBV20-1 and TRBJ2-1; the D gene is possibly TRBD2 (5 bases). CDR1 DFQATT and CDR2 SNEGSKA come from the germline V gene (reference sequence). CDR3 length: 14 residues. The V end was cut by 3 bases, the J end by 3 bases, with 12 bases between.

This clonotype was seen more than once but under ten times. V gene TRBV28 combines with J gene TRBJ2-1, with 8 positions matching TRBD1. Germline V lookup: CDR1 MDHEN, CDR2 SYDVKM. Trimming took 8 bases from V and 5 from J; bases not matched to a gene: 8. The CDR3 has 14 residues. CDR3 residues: CASQALDRDNEQFF. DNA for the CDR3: TGTGCCAGCCAAGCGCTGGACAGGGACAATGAGCAGTTCTTC.

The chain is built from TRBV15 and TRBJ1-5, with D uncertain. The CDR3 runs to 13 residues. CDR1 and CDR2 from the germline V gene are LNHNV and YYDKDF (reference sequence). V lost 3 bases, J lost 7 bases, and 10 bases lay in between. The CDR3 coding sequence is TGTGCCACCAGCAGCGGCCAGCGGCAGCCCCAGCATTTT. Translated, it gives CATSSGQRQPQHF.

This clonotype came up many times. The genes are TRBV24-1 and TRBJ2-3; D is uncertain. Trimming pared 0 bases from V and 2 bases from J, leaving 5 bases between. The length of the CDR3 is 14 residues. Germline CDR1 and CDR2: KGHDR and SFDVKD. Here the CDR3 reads CATSDLQHTDTQYF. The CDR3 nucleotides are TGTGCCACCAGTGATTTGCAGCACACAGATACGCAGTATTTT.